The 2 T cell receptor beta chains given below trace back to one sample, sequenced in a study of shared clonotypes between healthy human individuals. Here immunoSEQ multiplex PCR was the method, and the copy in TCRdb shows in-frame clones only, minus some. The table shows about 1.1 million clones, with roughly 77% occurring only once. The sample taken for sequencing was memory CD4+ T cells from PBMCs. Subset given: CD45RA-negative fraction. Every receptor here comes from a man between 18 and 35 years old in good health. Some clones in this sample may be carry-over from other donors' samples.

This sequence joins TRBV5-6 and TRBJ1-2; maybe TRBD1 (6 bases). CDR1 SGHDT and CDR2 YYEEEE come from the germline V gene. This CDR3 comprises 14 residues. The germline V and J ends were trimmed by 3 bases and 3 bases, with 12 bases remaining between them. The CDR3 spells CASSSGGGDYGYTF. The CDR3 DNA follows: TGTGCCAGCAGCTCGGGAGGGGGTGACTATGGCTACACCTTC.

The chain links TRBV4-2 to TRBJ1-4; 7 positions match TRBD1. V lost 4 bases, J lost 8 bases, and 19 bases stayed unmatched. This CDR3 contains 18 residues. Germline-derived CDR1 and CDR2 are LGHNA and YNFKEQ. CDR3 sequence reads: CASSPGAPTGTESEKLFF. DNA of the CDR3: TGTGCCAGCAGCCCAGGTGCCCCCACGGGGACAGAGAGCGAAAAACTGTTTTTT.